This T cell receptor (beta chain) comes out of a study of siplizumab effects on memory and regulatory T cells. Whole-study findings and limits: The apparent diversity of naive T cells exceeded that of memory cells, and naive T cells seemed to make a major contribution to the alloresponse.

CDR1 and CDR2 from the germline V gene are ENHRY and SYGVKD. The V end lost 6 bases, the J end lost 5 bases, and 11 bases lay between the germline ends. The CDR3 is 14 amino acids. Roughly 10^5 TCR templates underwent assay in each sample. Sequencing used immunoSEQ multiplex PCR; TCRdb keeps in-frame clones, though not all of them. The sample has about 110,000 clones; 92% are singletons. This clone was seen once. As yet, its antigen is unknown. Specimen: Tregs sorted from blood. V usage is TRBV10-3 and J usage is TRBJ1-6; a possible D gene is TRBD1 (5 bases). The source is a human donor in good health. The DNA of the CDR3 is TGTGCCATCAGGGGGGACGGTGATAATTCACCCCTCCACTTT. This sequence encodes CAIRGDGDNSPLHF.